The 8 T cell receptor beta chains listed next were all sequenced from one sample in a study of cytomegalovirus exposure and HLA in healthy donors. It was with 60 Vbeta and 13 Jbeta primers that the PCR ran. Assay: immunoSEQ multiplex PCR; the TCRdb copy retains only in-frame clones and omits some. The sample consists of 37,000 or so clones, roughly 79% of them appearing once. What was sequenced was PBMCs. These receptors were obtained from a woman in her 40s in good health and CMV-seronegative.

Regarding this clone: One end of the junction varies from germline; a read error may be responsible. The J gene is TRBJ2-3, the V gene TRBV7-8; D is perhaps TRBD1 (7 bases). Germline CDR1 SGHVS, CDR2 FQNEAQ. The CDR3 totals 15 residues. The CDR3 spells CASSLGGAGTDTQYF. Written as DNA, the CDR3 is TGTGCCAGCAGCTTAGGGGGGGCTGGGACAGATACGCAGTACTTT.

The chain employs TRBV19 and TRBJ1-1, with 7 bases identical to TRBD1. Germline CDR1 is LNHDA and CDR2 is SQIVND (reference sequence). The CDR3 extends over 13 amino acids. J lost 3 bases, V lost 4 bases, and 2 bases had no gene match. The CDR3 here is CASSTDRDTEAFF. CDR3 DNA: TGTGCCAGTAGTACAGACAGGGACACTGAAGCTTTCTTT. Full variable domain (missing parts from reference TRBV19 and TRBJ1-1): DGGITQSPKYLFRKEGQNVTLSCEQNLNHDAMYWYRQDPGQGLRLIYYSQIVNDFQKGDIAEGYSVSREKKESFPLTVTSAQKNPTAFYLCASSTDRDTEAFFGQGTRLTVV.

This chain links TRBV7-9 with TRBJ1-1; D ambiguous. Germline CDR1 reads SEHNR; CDR2 reads FQNEAQ (reference sequence). The CDR3 extends over 12 amino acids. Trimming removed 2 bases at V and 2 bases at J, with 3 bases between. The CDR3 region is CASSLSNTEAFF. The CDR3 DNA reads as TGTGCCAGCAGCTTAAGCAACACTGAAGCTTTCTTT. Full variable domain (remainder filled in from reference TRBV7-9 and TRBJ1-1): DTGVSQNPRHKITKRGQNVTFRCDPISEHNRLYWYRQTLGQGPEFLTYFQNEAQLEKSRLLSDRFSAERPKGSFSTLEIQRTEQGDSAMYLCASSLSNTEAFFGQGTRLTVV.

The chain uses TRBV6-1 and TRBJ1-4; unclear D gene. V shed 1 base and J shed 5 bases, with 8 bases lying between them. From germline, CDR1 is MNHNS and CDR2 SASEGT. This CDR3 region has 14 residues. The CDR3 coding sequence is TGTGCCAGCAGTGAAGAACAGCAAAATGAAAAACTGTTTTTT. It translates to CASSEEQQNEKLFF.

The table lists this clone with a few counts. The chain links TRBV4-2 to TRBJ2-2; 11 nucleotides match TRBD2. The CDR3 has 15 amino acids. Germline V CDR1 and CDR2: LGHNA, YNFKEQ. Losses at the gene ends were 1 base for V and 6 bases for J; bases not matched to a gene: 1. This CDR3 reads CASSQASGGPGELFF. CDR3 DNA: TGTGCCAGCAGCCAAGCTAGCGGGGGGCCCGGGGAGCTGTTTTTT.

The chain joins TRBV7-9 to TRBJ2-5, with D tentatively TRBD2 (6 bases). The CDR3 has 15 amino acids. CDR1 is SEHNR and CDR2 is FQNEAQ in the germline V gene (reference sequence). The ends were cut back, 6 bases at V and 7 bases at J, with 21 bases in the middle. CDR3 DNA: TGTGCCAGCAGTGATAGCGGTGGGAGTGACGGGACCCAGTACTTC. It specifies CASSDSGGSDGTQYF.

The chain carries TRBV6-5 and TRBJ2-6, with D possibly being TRBD2 (6 bases). Germline-derived CDR1 and CDR2 are MNHEY and SVGAGI. This CDR3 is 15 amino acids long. The V end lost 6 bases, the J end lost 0 bases, and 9 bases lay between the germline ends. The CDR3 is CASSRLGSGANVLTF. The CDR3 DNA sequence: TGTGCCAGCAGCCGACTAGGCTCTGGGGCCAACGTCCTGACTTTC.

The V call is TRBV4-2, the J call TRBJ1-2; weak D call: TRBD1 (6 bases). Germline CDR1 reads LGHNA; CDR2 reads YNFKEQ. The germline V and J ends were trimmed by 0 bases and 8 bases, with 13 bases remaining between them. This CDR3 is 14 amino acids long. The CDR3 DNA reads TGTGCCAGCAGCCAAGAAGTGGGGGCGAGCGGCTACACCTTC. Amino acids: CASSQEVGASGYTF.